Below are 2 T cell receptor beta chains sequenced from a single sample in a study of TIL therapy for anti-PD-1-resistant metastatic lung cancer. Sequencing used immunoSEQ v3. Sequenced by immunoSEQ multiplex PCR; TCRdb stores in-frame clones only, minus some. The repertoire consists of some 57,000 clones, with around nine tenths occurring once and the leading ten covering around 2.6%. Regarding time point: pre-treatment sample, taken before nivolumab and TIL therapy. Sequencing was performed on blood, taken at baseline. The source of these receptors is a person aged 25-80 years with non-small cell lung cancer.

This chain links TRBV27 with TRBJ1-2; 9 bases map to TRBD1. The V segment lost 5 bases and the J segment 4 bases; nucleotides outside the gene matches: 11. The CDR3 consists of 16 residues. Per germline, CDR1 MNHEY and CDR2 SMNVEV (reference sequence). The CDR3 loop is CASSAHLTGGRYGYTF. Written as DNA, the CDR3 is TGTGCCAGCAGTGCGCACCTGACAGGGGGGCGCTATGGCTACACCTTC.

The V gene is TRBV5-1, the J gene TRBJ1-1; no firm D call. The CDR3 extends over 14 amino acids. V lost 9 bases, J lost 0 bases, and 15 bases lay in between. In germline, CDR1 is SGHRS, CDR2 YFSETQ. CDR3 amino acids: CATTDGLVNTEAFF. The CDR3 nucleotides read TGCGCCACGACGGACGGCTTAGTGAACACTGAAGCTTTCTTT.